This record looks at one T cell receptor beta chain sequence and its context. This record belongs to a study of blood T cell repertoires in COVID-19. Study background: The study drew acute and convalescent COVID-19 samples from the United States, Italy and Spain.

This CDR3 spans 9 amino acids. Some clones are missing from TCRdb's copy, which holds only in-frame ones; the method was immunoSEQ multiplex PCR. Among roughly 150,000 clones listed, around 86% were seen once. Input material: PBMCs or T cells enriched from blood (not recorded which). The chain links TRBV21-1 to TRBJ1-1. TRBV21-1 is listed as a pseudogene. The TCR sequence derives from a man aged 50-60 years who had recovered from COVID-19. The CDR3 DNA reads as TGTGCCAGCTCTCGTGAAGCTTTCTTT. Translated: CASSREAFF.